This TCR beta chain was sequenced during a study of T cell responses to AZD1222 COVID-19 vaccine. Germline V gives CDR1 KGHSH, CDR2 LQKENI. CDR3 length: 16 residues. V lost 2 bases and J 3 bases, leaving 14 bases between the germline ends. Comment on this clone: Its antigen is as yet unknown.

Clones were read by immunoSEQ multiplex PCR, and TCRdb kept only the in-frame ones, dropping some. The top ten hold approximately 15% of the sample, which has more than 70,000 clones, 80% to 90% seen once. Findings and limits, study-wide: Compared with day 0, the breadth and depth of the Spike-specific TCR repertoire rose significantly after two doses of AZD1222. Repertoire sampling occurred only after the peak T cell response. Clonal diversity was possibly underestimated; the donors were predominantly white British and more often female.

This sequence joins TRBV18 and TRBJ1-5; no reliable D call. The clonotype originates from an adult in good health. This sample comprised peripheral blood, obtained on day 0 of AZD1222 vaccination. The DNA of the CDR3 is TGTGCCAGCTCACCATATAAAGCGAACCCCAATCAGCCCCAGCATTTT. Translated: CASSPYKANPNQPQHF.